These T cell receptor beta chains were read from a single sample in a study of response to subunit inactivated influenza vaccine. TCRdb re-called the RT-PCR reads with MiXCR, one entry per CDR3 protein. The sample holds fewer than 600,000 distinct CDR3 sequences, more than 7% seen once. Here the sequenced sample was PBMCs from blood, taken around 2 years after vaccination. The receptors originated from a man between 50 and 69 years old who received an inactivated influenza vaccine. Each CDR3 is given with its conserved first and last residue. A D gene is named only where the DNA matches it firmly. Expanded clones are given a class, and other clones once, few, many or no size at all.

clone_size: .
d_call: TRBD1
j_call: TRBJ2-7
v_call: TRBV5-1
cdr3_aa: CASSLQGRGRDEQYF
cdr3_nt: TGCGCCAGCAGTTTACAGGGGCGAGGTAGGGACGAGCAGTACTTC

clone_size: few
d_call: .
j_call: TRBJ2-4
v_call: TRBV6-2/TRBV6-3
cdr3_aa: CASSYSWTRMGTKNIQYF
cdr3_nt: TGTGCCAGCAGTTACTCGTGGACGAGGATGGGAACCAAAAACATTCAGTACTTC

clone_size: many
d_call: .
j_call: TRBJ1-1
v_call: TRBV29-1
cdr3_aa: CSERTPGTEAFF
cdr3_nt: TGCAGCGAACGGACCCCGGGCACTGAAGCTTTCTTT

clone_size: many
d_call: .
j_call: TRBJ2-7
v_call: TRBV20-1
cdr3_aa: CSARQDYYEQYF
cdr3_nt: TGCAGTGCTCGACAGGATTACTACGAGCAGTACTTC

clone_size: .
d_call: .
j_call: TRBJ2-6
v_call: TRBV20-1
cdr3_aa: CSASGRGPPSGANVLTF
cdr3_nt: TGCAGTGCTAGTGGCAGGGGCCCCCCCTCTGGGGCCAACGTCCTGACTTTC

clone_size: few
d_call: .
j_call: TRBJ2-7
v_call: TRBV10-3
cdr3_aa: CAISESGSPGRQYF
cdr3_nt: TGTGCCATCAGTGAGTCTGGCTCCCCTGGAAGGCAGTACTTC

clone_size: once
d_call: .
j_call: TRBJ2-7
v_call: TRBV11-2
cdr3_aa: CASSFRVGKDYEQYF
cdr3_nt: TGTGCCAGCAGCTTTAGGGTGGGAAAGGACTACGAGCAGTACTTC

clone_size: few
d_call: TRBD1
j_call: TRBJ2-1
v_call: TRBV9
cdr3_aa: CASSLRRDRVDNEQFF
cdr3_nt: TGTGCCAGCAGCCTGCGGAGGGACAGGGTCGACAATGAGCAGTTCTTC

clone_size: few
d_call: .
j_call: TRBJ1-1
v_call: TRBV7-2
cdr3_aa: CASSLGRVLNTEAFF
cdr3_nt: TGTGCCAGCAGCTTAGGGAGGGTTCTGAACACTGAAGCTTTCTTT

clone_size: .
d_call: .
j_call: TRBJ1-2
v_call: TRBV7-2
cdr3_aa: CASSQGSAVGYTF
cdr3_nt: TGTGCCAGCAGCCAGGGGTCCGCGGTCGGCTACACCTTC

clone_size: .
d_call: .
j_call: TRBJ1-6
v_call: TRBV20-1
cdr3_aa: CSARERSRVWSPLHF
cdr3_nt: TGCAGTGCTAGAGAACGGAGCAGGGTATGGTCACCCCTCCACTTT

clone_size: few
d_call: TRBD2
j_call: TRBJ2-3
v_call: TRBV20-1
cdr3_aa: CSASSSGGSTDTQYF
cdr3_nt: TGCAGTGCTAGTTCGAGCGGGGGGAGCACAGATACGCAGTATTTT

clone_size: .
d_call: TRBD1
j_call: TRBJ2-2
v_call: TRBV12-3/TRBV12-4
cdr3_aa: CASSDRGHTGELFF
cdr3_nt: TGTGCCAGCAGCGACAGGGGTCACACCGGGGAGCTGTTTTTT

clone_size: many
d_call: .
j_call: TRBJ2-5
v_call: TRBV14
cdr3_aa: CASSQIGRGTQYF
cdr3_nt: TGTGCCAGCAGCCAAATTGGACGGGGGACCCAGTACTTC

clone_size: few
d_call: .
j_call: TRBJ2-7
v_call: TRBV7-6
cdr3_aa: CASSPTYFYEQYF
cdr3_nt: TGTGCCAGCAGCCCCACATACTTCTACGAGCAGTACTTC

clone_size: few
d_call: TRBD2
j_call: TRBJ2-5
v_call: TRBV20-1
cdr3_aa: CSATSGRETQYF
cdr3_nt: TGCAGTGCTACTAGCGGGCGGGAGACCCAGTACTTC

clone_size: .
d_call: TRBD2
j_call: TRBJ2-1
v_call: TRBV27
cdr3_aa: CASTKGLAGAPFYNEQFF
cdr3_nt: TGTGCCAGCACCAAGGGACTAGCGGGGGCCCCCTTCTACAATGAGCAGTTCTTC

clone_size: few
d_call: .
j_call: TRBJ2-3
v_call: TRBV24-1
cdr3_aa: CATSALRGARGTDTQYF
cdr3_nt: TGTGCCACCAGTGCCCTGCGCGGAGCGCGAGGCACAGATACGCAGTATTTT

clone_size: few
d_call: TRBD2
j_call: TRBJ2-1
v_call: TRBV28
cdr3_aa: CASSTTTKRGGLFNEQFF
cdr3_nt: TGTGCCAGCAGTACAACCACCAAGCGGGGGGGCCTTTTCAATGAGCAGTTCTTC

clone_size: many
d_call: TRBD2
j_call: TRBJ2-1
v_call: TRBV7-9
cdr3_aa: CASSSFSGSSYNEQFF
cdr3_nt: TGTGCCAGCAGCTCCTTCAGCGGGAGCTCCTACAATGAGCAGTTCTTC

clone_size: few
d_call: .
j_call: TRBJ2-2
v_call: TRBV5-6
cdr3_aa: CASSLFRDTGELFF
cdr3_nt: TGTGCCAGCAGCTTGTTCAGGGACACCGGGGAGCTGTTTTTT

clone_size: few
d_call: TRBD2
j_call: TRBJ2-7
v_call: TRBV7-9
cdr3_aa: CASSLVGDYGYEQYF
cdr3_nt: TGTGCCAGCAGCTTAGTTGGGGACTACGGCTACGAGCAGTACTTC

clone_size: .
d_call: .
j_call: TRBJ2-7
v_call: TRBV12-3/TRBV12-4
cdr3_aa: CASSLAGAGYYEQYF
cdr3_nt: TGTGCCAGCAGTTTAGCGGGGGCCGGCTATTACGAGCAGTACTTC

clone_size: few
d_call: .
j_call: TRBJ2-3
v_call: TRBV5-5
cdr3_aa: CASSLVIPGTGVDTQYF
cdr3_nt: TGTGCCAGCAGCTTGGTCATCCCCGGGACGGGGGTAGATACGCAGTATTTT

clone_size: many
d_call: .
j_call: TRBJ2-7
v_call: TRBV6-5
cdr3_aa: CASSYTGNLGHEQYF
cdr3_nt: TGTGCCAGCAGTTACACAGGGAATTTGGGCCACGAGCAGTACTTC

clone_size: many
d_call: TRBD1
j_call: TRBJ1-1
v_call: TRBV29-1
cdr3_aa: CSVKQGGITEAFF
cdr3_nt: TGCAGCGTAAAACAGGGGGGAATCACTGAAGCTTTCTTT

clone_size: few
d_call: .
j_call: TRBJ2-7
v_call: TRBV12-3/TRBV12-4
cdr3_aa: CASSSSTATYEQYF
cdr3_nt: TGTGCCAGCAGTTCCTCGACAGCAACCTACGAGCAGTACTTC

clone_size: .
d_call: .
j_call: TRBJ1-1
v_call: TRBV7-3
cdr3_aa: CASSPTGPEMAFF
cdr3_nt: TGTGCCAGCAGTCCCACAGGGCCAGAAATGGCTTTCTTT

clone_size: .
d_call: .
j_call: TRBJ1-2
v_call: TRBV29-1
cdr3_aa: CSVEGQDYGCTF
cdr3_nt: TGCAGCGTTGAAGGGCAGGACTATGGCTGCACCTTC

clone_size: .
d_call: .
j_call: TRBJ2-5
v_call: TRBV29-1
cdr3_aa: CSVYQETQYF
cdr3_nt: TGCAGCGTGTATCAAGAGACCCAGTACTTC

clone_size: .
d_call: .
j_call: TRBJ2-2
v_call: TRBV7-2
cdr3_aa: CASTQRAGELFF
cdr3_nt: TGTGCCAGCACCCAAAGGGCCGGGGAGCTGTTTTTT

clone_size: .
d_call: .
j_call: TRBJ1-5
v_call: TRBV19
cdr3_aa: CASSIAETQPQHF
cdr3_nt: TGTGCCAGTAGTATAGCGGAGACTCAGCCCCAGCATTTT

clone_size: .
d_call: TRBD1
j_call: TRBJ2-7
v_call: TRBV6-6
cdr3_aa: CATETGGHEQYF
cdr3_nt: TGTGCCACTGAGACAGGGGGCCACGAGCAGTACTTC

clone_size: few
d_call: .
j_call: TRBJ2-4
v_call: TRBV7-2
cdr3_aa: CASSSSAGNIQYF
cdr3_nt: TGTGCCAGCAGCTCCTCAGCGGGAAACATTCAGTACTTC

clone_size: .
d_call: .
j_call: TRBJ2-7
v_call: TRBV15
cdr3_aa: CATSRDPRGYEQYF
cdr3_nt: TGTGCCACCAGCAGAGATCCTCGGGGCTACGAGCAGTACTTC

clone_size: .
d_call: .
j_call: TRBJ2-3
v_call: TRBV5-5
cdr3_aa: CASTEFDTQYF
cdr3_nt: TGTGCCAGCACAGAATTTGATACGCAGTATTTT

clone_size: .
d_call: TRBD1
j_call: TRBJ1-4
v_call: TRBV5-1
cdr3_aa: CASSRAGTDSFSTNEKLFF
cdr3_nt: TGCGCCAGCAGCAGAGCCGGGACAGATTCCTTTTCAACTAATGAAAAACTGTTTTTT

clone_size: few
d_call: .
j_call: TRBJ2-3
v_call: TRBV4-1
cdr3_aa: CASSPGSYTDTQYF
cdr3_nt: TGCGCCAGCAGCCCCGGCAGCTACACAGATACGCAGTATTTT

clone_size: many
d_call: TRBD2
j_call: TRBJ2-3
v_call: TRBV4-1
cdr3_aa: CASSQPLAALLRDTQYF
cdr3_nt: TGCGCCAGCAGCCAGCCTCTAGCGGCCCTTTTGCGGGATACGCAGTATTTT

clone_size: .
d_call: TRBD2
j_call: TRBJ2-1
v_call: TRBV20-1
cdr3_aa: CSARDPASGGREQFF
cdr3_nt: TGCAGTGCTAGAGATCCGGCTAGCGGGGGCCGTGAGCAGTTCTTC

clone_size: many
d_call: .
j_call: TRBJ2-3
v_call: TRBV24-1
cdr3_aa: CATRDGTTDTQYF
cdr3_nt: TGTGCCACCAGGGACGGAACCACAGATACGCAGTATTTT

clone_size: many
d_call: TRBD1
j_call: TRBJ2-7
v_call: TRBV7-9
cdr3_aa: CASSRQGYEQYF
cdr3_nt: TGTGCCAGCAGCCGACAGGGGTACGAGCAGTACTTC

clone_size: .
d_call: .
j_call: TRBJ2-2
v_call: TRBV5-1
cdr3_aa: CASSWDITGELFF
cdr3_nt: TGCGCCAGCAGCTGGGACATCACGGGGGAGCTGTTTTTT

clone_size: many
d_call: TRBD2
j_call: TRBJ2-7
v_call: TRBV27
cdr3_aa: CASRTGLAAPTQYF
cdr3_nt: TGTGCCAGCAGAACGGGACTAGCGGCCCCAACACAGTACTTC

clone_size: .
d_call: .
j_call: TRBJ1-4
v_call: TRBV7-2
cdr3_aa: CASSFTGWTNEKLFF
cdr3_nt: TGTGCCAGCAGCTTTACGGGGTGGACTAATGAAAAACTGTTTTTT

clone_size: .
d_call: .
j_call: TRBJ2-3
v_call: TRBV4-1
cdr3_aa: CASSQVSGGGSTDTQYF
cdr3_nt: TGCGCCAGCAGCCAGGTATCAGGGGGAGGGAGCACAGATACGCAGTATTTT

clone_size: few
d_call: .
j_call: TRBJ2-3
v_call: TRBV5-1
cdr3_aa: CASSVPGLSRGDTQYF
cdr3_nt: TGCGCCAGCAGCGTACCTGGGTTATCGAGGGGAGATACGCAGTATTTT

clone_size: .
d_call: .
j_call: TRBJ1-4
v_call: TRBV2
cdr3_aa: CASRGQGREKLFF
cdr3_nt: TGTGCCAGCAGGGGGCAGGGTCGCGAAAAACTGTTTTTT

clone_size: many
d_call: TRBD2
j_call: TRBJ2-3
v_call: TRBV11-2
cdr3_aa: CASSLDLASGPTDTQYF
cdr3_nt: TGTGCCAGCAGCTTAGATCTGGCTAGCGGCCCTACGGATACGCAGTATTTT

clone_size: many
d_call: TRBD1
j_call: TRBJ1-5
v_call: TRBV20-1
cdr3_aa: CSAYEGASNQPQHF
cdr3_nt: TGCAGTGCTTACGAGGGGGCCAGCAATCAGCCCCAGCATTTT

clone_size: many
d_call: TRBD1
j_call: TRBJ2-7
v_call: TRBV20-1
cdr3_aa: CSAKGQAYEQYF
cdr3_nt: TGCAGTGCCAAGGGACAGGCCTACGAGCAGTACTTC

clone_size: few
d_call: .
j_call: TRBJ1-5
v_call: TRBV7-9
cdr3_aa: CASSLIGYNQPQHF
cdr3_nt: TGTGCCAGCAGCTTAATCGGTTACAATCAGCCCCAGCATTTT

clone_size: few
d_call: TRBD2
j_call: TRBJ2-7
v_call: TRBV20-1
cdr3_aa: CSARTITGTSAGLYEQYF
cdr3_nt: TGCAGTGCTAGGACGATCACCGGGACTAGCGCGGGACTATACGAGCAGTACTTC

clone_size: few
d_call: TRBD1
j_call: TRBJ1-1
v_call: TRBV20-1
cdr3_aa: CSARRQGRDTEAFF
cdr3_nt: TGCAGTGCGCGAAGACAGGGCCGGGACACTGAAGCTTTCTTT

clone_size: .
d_call: TRBD1
j_call: TRBJ1-5
v_call: TRBV20-1
cdr3_aa: CSATMTGGGQPQHF
cdr3_nt: TGCAGTGCTACTATGACAGGGGGGGGTCAGCCCCAGCATTTT

clone_size: few
d_call: TRBD1
j_call: TRBJ1-5
v_call: TRBV5-1
cdr3_aa: CASSLGGQVAQPQHF
cdr3_nt: TGCGCCAGCAGCTTGGGGGGACAGGTTGCTCAGCCCCAGCATTTT

clone_size: .
d_call: TRBD2
j_call: TRBJ2-7
v_call: TRBV7-8
cdr3_aa: CASSLVKSSGRFSYEQYF
cdr3_nt: TGTGCCAGCAGCTTAGTGAAATCTAGCGGGAGGTTCTCCTACGAGCAGTACTTC

clone_size: few
d_call: TRBD2
j_call: TRBJ2-1
v_call: TRBV5-1
cdr3_aa: CASSWTSAGEQFF
cdr3_nt: TGCGCCAGCAGCTGGACTAGCGCCGGAGAGCAGTTCTTC

clone_size: few
d_call: .
j_call: TRBJ2-5
v_call: TRBV5-1
cdr3_aa: CASSLGLNRERGETQYF
cdr3_nt: TGCGCCAGCAGCTTGGGCTTAAACAGGGAGAGGGGAGAGACCCAGTACTTC